A selection of T cell receptor beta chains follows, all from one sample in a study of T-cell memory formation after mild COVID-19. A single record per CDR3 protein comes from TCRdb applying MiXCR to the 5' RACE reads. The sample has some 350,000 distinct CDR3 sequences, 15% to 20% seen once. Specimen: PBMCs or a T cell subset sorted from them (not recorded which). These receptors originate from a man aged 18 to 30 who had mild COVID-19 (a few samples of this study predate the infection). Cell type and time point are not known. Both conserved end residues are part of each CDR3. The D gene is left open where the match is weak. A clone size is listed for some rows: how often the clone was seen (once, few, many), or a class if it is expanded.

v_call: TRBV20-1
j_call: TRBJ2-5
d_call: NA
clone_size: many
cdr3_aa: CSARDPQGEETQYF
cdr3_nt: TGCAGTGCTAGAGATCCCCAGGGCGAAGAGACCCAGTACTTC

v_call: TRBV20-1
j_call: TRBJ2-2
d_call: TRBD1
clone_size: NA
cdr3_aa: CSARLIDSGTANTGELFF
cdr3_nt: TGCAGTGCTAGGCTAATTGACTCCGGGACAGCGAACACCGGGGAGCTGTTTTTT

v_call: TRBV7-8
j_call: TRBJ2-3
d_call: NA
clone_size: NA
cdr3_aa: CASSPRGRGDTQYF
cdr3_nt: TGTGCCAGCAGCCCTAGAGGTCGGGGCGATACGCAGTATTTT

v_call: TRBV6-5
j_call: TRBJ1-2
d_call: NA
clone_size: few
cdr3_aa: CASSYRENYGYTF
cdr3_nt: TGTGCCAGCAGTTACAGGGAGAACTATGGCTACACCTTC

v_call: TRBV2
j_call: TRBJ1-5
d_call: NA
clone_size: many
cdr3_aa: CASSGQTRNQPQHF
cdr3_nt: TGTGCCAGCAGTGGACAAACGAGGAATCAGCCCCAGCATTTT

v_call: TRBV4-1
j_call: TRBJ2-5
d_call: TRBD2
clone_size: NA
cdr3_aa: CASSDPAGGGFGTQYF
cdr3_nt: TGCGCCAGCAGCGACCCGGCGGGCGGGGGATTTGGGACCCAGTACTTC

v_call: TRBV12-3/TRBV12-4
j_call: TRBJ1-1
d_call: NA
clone_size: NA
cdr3_aa: CASSKHSGGTEAFF
cdr3_nt: TGTGCCAGCAGTAAACACTCGGGGGGGACTGAAGCTTTCTTT

v_call: TRBV12-5
j_call: TRBJ2-2
d_call: TRBD2
clone_size: NA
cdr3_aa: CASGLSGTSGARWDTGELFF
cdr3_nt: TGTGCTAGTGGTTTGTCCGGGACTAGCGGGGCGAGATGGGACACCGGGGAGCTGTTTTTT

v_call: TRBV6-5
j_call: TRBJ1-1
d_call: NA
clone_size: NA
cdr3_aa: CASSYRAGREAFF
cdr3_nt: TGTGCCAGCAGTTACCGGGCCGGTAGGGAAGCTTTCTTT

v_call: TRBV5-1
j_call: TRBJ2-6
d_call: NA
clone_size: NA
cdr3_aa: CASSRDMGNVLTF
cdr3_nt: TGCGCCAGCAGCAGGGATATGGGCAACGTCCTGACTTTC

v_call: TRBV14
j_call: TRBJ2-1
d_call: NA
clone_size: NA
cdr3_aa: CASSQLTTYNEQFF
cdr3_nt: TGTGCCAGCAGCCAACTGACAACCTACAATGAGCAGTTCTTC

v_call: TRBV12-3/TRBV12-4
j_call: TRBJ2-5
d_call: TRBD2
clone_size: NA
cdr3_aa: CASTHSGGHQETQYF
cdr3_nt: TGTGCCAGCACTCATAGCGGGGGCCACCAAGAGACCCAGTACTTC

v_call: TRBV19
j_call: TRBJ2-1
d_call: TRBD2
clone_size: few
cdr3_aa: CASSILAGGFEQFF
cdr3_nt: TGTGCCAGTAGTATTCTAGCGGGGGGATTTGAGCAGTTCTTC

v_call: TRBV6-2/TRBV6-3
j_call: TRBJ1-5
d_call: NA
clone_size: few
cdr3_aa: CASSYPTEPQHF
cdr3_nt: TGTGCCAGCAGTTACCCCACCGAGCCCCAGCATTTT

v_call: TRBV7-2
j_call: TRBJ1-1
d_call: NA
clone_size: many
cdr3_aa: CASSQGWGLEAFF
cdr3_nt: TGTGCCAGCAGCCAGGGATGGGGACTTGAAGCTTTCTTT

v_call: TRBV3-1
j_call: TRBJ1-2
d_call: NA
clone_size: NA
cdr3_aa: CASSQDAFTGGGGYTF
cdr3_nt: TGTGCCAGCAGCCAAGACGCGTTCACAGGTGGAGGGGGCTACACCTTC

v_call: TRBV4-2
j_call: TRBJ2-5
d_call: NA
clone_size: NA
cdr3_aa: CASSQDEGYQETQYF
cdr3_nt: TGTGCCAGCAGCCAGGATGAAGGGTACCAAGAGACCCAGTACTTC

v_call: TRBV6-5
j_call: TRBJ1-2
d_call: NA
clone_size: NA
cdr3_aa: CASSYDRTYGYTF
cdr3_nt: TGTGCCAGCAGTTACGACAGGACTTATGGCTACACCTTC

v_call: TRBV5-1
j_call: TRBJ2-1
d_call: TRBD1
clone_size: few
cdr3_aa: CASRPTGGPYNEQFF
cdr3_nt: TGCGCCAGCAGGCCCACAGGGGGTCCGTACAATGAGCAGTTCTTC

v_call: TRBV7-9
j_call: TRBJ1-4
d_call: NA
clone_size: NA
cdr3_aa: CASSHAVGGEKLFF
cdr3_nt: TGTGCCAGCAGCCACGCCGTTGGGGGTGAAAAACTGTTTTTT

v_call: TRBV7-2
j_call: TRBJ2-1
d_call: TRBD1
clone_size: NA
cdr3_aa: CASSLGTGTYNEQFF
cdr3_nt: TGTGCCAGCAGCCTCGGGACAGGGACCTACAATGAGCAGTTCTTC

v_call: TRBV11-3
j_call: TRBJ2-2
d_call: NA
clone_size: many
cdr3_aa: CASSLQWAGELFF
cdr3_nt: TGTGCCAGCAGCTTACAATGGGCCGGGGAGCTGTTTTTT

v_call: TRBV10-3
j_call: TRBJ1-5
d_call: NA
clone_size: NA
cdr3_aa: CAISIGDLGTQHF
cdr3_nt: TGTGCCATCAGCATCGGAGACTTAGGGACCCAGCATTTT

v_call: TRBV5-1
j_call: TRBJ2-1
d_call: TRBD2
clone_size: many
cdr3_aa: CASSRLAGGPYNEQFF
cdr3_nt: TGCGCCAGCAGCCGACTAGCGGGGGGGCCCTACAATGAGCAGTTCTTC

v_call: TRBV4-1
j_call: TRBJ2-3
d_call: NA
clone_size: NA
cdr3_aa: CASSQGPGADTQYF
cdr3_nt: TGCGCCAGCAGCCAAGGCCCAGGGGCAGATACGCAGTATTTT

v_call: TRBV7-3
j_call: TRBJ2-1
d_call: TRBD1
clone_size: few
cdr3_aa: CASSLRQGYNEQFF
cdr3_nt: TGTGCCAGCAGCTTAAGACAGGGGTACAATGAGCAGTTCTTC

v_call: TRBV25-1
j_call: TRBJ1-6
d_call: NA
clone_size: few
cdr3_aa: CASSYTDNSPLHF
cdr3_nt: TGTGCCAGCTCCTACACGGATAATTCACCCCTCCACTTT

v_call: TRBV4-1
j_call: TRBJ1-6
d_call: NA
clone_size: many
cdr3_aa: CASSHPTGRDNSPLHF
cdr3_nt: TGCGCCAGCAGCCACCCCACCGGGAGGGATAATTCACCCCTCCACTTT

v_call: TRBV5-1
j_call: TRBJ2-5
d_call: TRBD1
clone_size: few
cdr3_aa: CASSSPRTGQETQYF
cdr3_nt: TGCGCCAGCAGTTCGCCCCGGACAGGACAAGAGACCCAGTACTTC

v_call: TRBV6-5
j_call: TRBJ1-1
d_call: TRBD1
clone_size: NA
cdr3_aa: CASSWTGPTEAFF
cdr3_nt: TGTGCCAGCAGTTGGACAGGCCCCACTGAAGCTTTCTTT

v_call: TRBV6-6
j_call: TRBJ1-5
d_call: TRBD1
clone_size: few
cdr3_aa: CASSFEFDVGTGSFASNQPQHF
cdr3_nt: TGTGCCAGCAGTTTTGAGTTTGATGTGGGGACAGGTTCGTTCGCTAGCAATCAGCCCCAGCATTTT

v_call: TRBV20-1
j_call: TRBJ1-3
d_call: NA
clone_size: many
cdr3_aa: CSARRSLVPGNTIYF
cdr3_nt: TGCAGTGCTAGACGGTCACTTGTCCCTGGAAACACCATATATTTT

v_call: TRBV2
j_call: TRBJ2-5
d_call: NA
clone_size: NA
cdr3_aa: CASSESYREEETQYF
cdr3_nt: TGTGCCAGCAGTGAGTCTTACAGGGAGGAAGAGACCCAGTACTTC

v_call: TRBV7-9
j_call: TRBJ1-6
d_call: TRBD1
clone_size: NA
cdr3_aa: CASSATGTSPLHF
cdr3_nt: TGTGCCAGCAGCGCGACAGGGACGTCACCCCTCCACTTT

v_call: TRBV5-4
j_call: TRBJ2-1
d_call: NA
clone_size: few
cdr3_aa: CASSLHGAYEQFF
cdr3_nt: TGTGCCAGCAGCTTGCATGGGGCATATGAGCAGTTCTTC

v_call: TRBV10-3
j_call: TRBJ2-1
d_call: NA
clone_size: NA
cdr3_aa: CAMGGPSSYNEQFF
cdr3_nt: TGTGCCATGGGGGGCCCGAGCTCCTACAATGAGCAGTTCTTC

v_call: TRBV7-2
j_call: TRBJ2-3
d_call: NA
clone_size: NA
cdr3_aa: CASSYRIGDTDTQYF
cdr3_nt: TGTGCCAGCAGCTATCGTATCGGGGACACAGATACGCAGTATTTT

v_call: TRBV13
j_call: TRBJ1-2
d_call: NA
clone_size: NA
cdr3_aa: CASSPETTSLGYTF
cdr3_nt: TGTGCCAGCAGCCCCGAGACAACCTCCCTCGGCTACACCTTC

v_call: TRBV6-1
j_call: TRBJ1-2
d_call: NA
clone_size: once
cdr3_aa: CASSSSGSYGYTF
cdr3_nt: TGTGCCAGCAGTTCCAGTGGCAGCTATGGCTACACCTTC

v_call: TRBV11-2
j_call: TRBJ2-3
d_call: TRBD2
clone_size: NA
cdr3_aa: CASSSPAGGPEDTQYF
cdr3_nt: TGTGCCAGCAGCTCACCAGCGGGGGGGCCTGAAGATACGCAGTATTTT

v_call: TRBV2
j_call: TRBJ2-3
d_call: TRBD2
clone_size: many
cdr3_aa: CASSPGTRSSDTQYF
cdr3_nt: TGTGCCAGCAGTCCCGGGACTAGGTCATCAGATACGCAGTATTTT

v_call: TRBV4-1
j_call: TRBJ2-5
d_call: TRBD1
clone_size: few
cdr3_aa: CASSPPGTGVRKTQYF
cdr3_nt: TGCGCCAGCAGCCCTCCCGGGACAGGGGTTAGGAAGACCCAGTACTTC

v_call: TRBV7-6
j_call: TRBJ2-2
d_call: NA
clone_size: many
cdr3_aa: CASSTTGTRNTGELFF
cdr3_nt: TGTGCCAGCAGCACCACAGGGACCCGCAACACCGGGGAGCTGTTTTTT

v_call: TRBV14
j_call: TRBJ1-6
d_call: NA
clone_size: NA
cdr3_aa: CASSRRGGRRPLHF
cdr3_nt: TGTGCCAGCAGCCGCCGGGGTGGGCGTAGACCCCTCCACTTT

v_call: TRBV7-9
j_call: TRBJ2-3
d_call: NA
clone_size: many
cdr3_aa: CASSNGQDTQYF
cdr3_nt: TGTGCCAGCAGCAACGGACAAGATACGCAGTATTTT

v_call: TRBV29-1
j_call: TRBJ1-2
d_call: NA
clone_size: few
cdr3_aa: CSVTPDYGYTF
cdr3_nt: TGCAGCGTGACGCCAGACTATGGCTACACCTTC

v_call: TRBV28
j_call: TRBJ2-2
d_call: TRBD2
clone_size: NA
cdr3_aa: CASSLGLGRANTGELFF
cdr3_nt: TGTGCCAGCAGTTTAGGGTTAGGGAGGGCGAACACCGGGGAGCTGTTTTTT